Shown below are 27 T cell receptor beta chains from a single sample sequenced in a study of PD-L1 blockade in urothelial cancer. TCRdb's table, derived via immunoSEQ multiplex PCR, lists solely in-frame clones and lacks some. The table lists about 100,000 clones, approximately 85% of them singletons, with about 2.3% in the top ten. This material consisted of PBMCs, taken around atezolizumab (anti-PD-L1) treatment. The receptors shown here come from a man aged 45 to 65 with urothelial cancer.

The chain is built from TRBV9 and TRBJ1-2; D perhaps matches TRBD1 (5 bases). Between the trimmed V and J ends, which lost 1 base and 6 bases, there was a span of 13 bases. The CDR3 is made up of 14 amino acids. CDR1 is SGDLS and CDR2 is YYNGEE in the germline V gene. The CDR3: CASSVSRIGDGYTF. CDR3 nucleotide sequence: TGTGCCAGCAGCGTATCACGGATAGGGGATGGCTACACCTTC. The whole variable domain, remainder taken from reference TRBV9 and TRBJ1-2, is DSGVTQTPKHLITATGQRVTLRCSPRSGDLSVYWYQQSLDQGLQFLIQYYNGEERAKGNILERFSAQQFPDLHSELNLSSLELGDSALYFCASSVSRIGDGYTFGSGTRLTVV.

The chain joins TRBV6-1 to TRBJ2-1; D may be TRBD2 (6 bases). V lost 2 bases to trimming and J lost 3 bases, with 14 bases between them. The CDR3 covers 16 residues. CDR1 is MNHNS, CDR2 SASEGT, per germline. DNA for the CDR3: TGTGCCAGCAGTGAATTTCTGGGGGAGGTCTACAATGAGCAGTTCTTC. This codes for CASSEFLGEVYNEQFF.

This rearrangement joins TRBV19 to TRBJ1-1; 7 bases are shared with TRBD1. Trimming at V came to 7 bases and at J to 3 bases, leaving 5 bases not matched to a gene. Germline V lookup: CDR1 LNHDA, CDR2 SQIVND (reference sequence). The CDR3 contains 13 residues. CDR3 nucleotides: TGTGCCAGTAAAAGACAGGGCGACACTGAAGCTTTCTTT. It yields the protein CASKRQGDTEAFF.

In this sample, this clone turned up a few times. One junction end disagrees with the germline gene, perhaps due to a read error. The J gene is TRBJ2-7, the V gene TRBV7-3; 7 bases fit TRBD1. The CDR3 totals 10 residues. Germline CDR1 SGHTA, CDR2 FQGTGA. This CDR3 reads CASIIRDSLF. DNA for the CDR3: TGTGCCAGCATCATACGGGACAGCCTTTTC.

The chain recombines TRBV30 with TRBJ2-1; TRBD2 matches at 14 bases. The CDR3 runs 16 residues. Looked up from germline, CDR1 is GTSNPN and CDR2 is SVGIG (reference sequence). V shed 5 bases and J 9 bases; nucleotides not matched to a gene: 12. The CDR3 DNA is TGTGCCTGGGGACGTAAAGGGACTAGCGGGAGTGGTGAGCAGTTCTTC. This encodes CAWGRKGTSGSGEQFF.

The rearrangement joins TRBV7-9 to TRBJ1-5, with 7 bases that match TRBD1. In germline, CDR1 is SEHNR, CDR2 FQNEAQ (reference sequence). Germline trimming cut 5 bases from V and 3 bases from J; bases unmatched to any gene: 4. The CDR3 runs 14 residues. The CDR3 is CASSAGTDNQPQHF. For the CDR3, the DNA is TGTGCCAGCAGCGCCGGGACAGACAATCAGCCCCAGCATTTT.

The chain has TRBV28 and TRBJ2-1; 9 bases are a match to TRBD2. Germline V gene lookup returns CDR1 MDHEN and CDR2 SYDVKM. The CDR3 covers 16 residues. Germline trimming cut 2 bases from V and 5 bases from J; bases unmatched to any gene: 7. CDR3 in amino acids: CASSLGSAGGNNEQFF. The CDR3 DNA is TGTGCCAGCAGTTTAGGATCAGCGGGAGGCAACAATGAGCAGTTCTTC. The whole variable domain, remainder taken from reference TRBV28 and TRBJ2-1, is DVKVTQSSRYLVKRTGEKVFLECVQDMDHENMFWYRQDPGLGLRLIYFSYDVKMKEKGDIPEGYSVSREKKERFSLILESASTNQTSMYLCASSLGSAGGNNEQFFGPGTRLTVL.

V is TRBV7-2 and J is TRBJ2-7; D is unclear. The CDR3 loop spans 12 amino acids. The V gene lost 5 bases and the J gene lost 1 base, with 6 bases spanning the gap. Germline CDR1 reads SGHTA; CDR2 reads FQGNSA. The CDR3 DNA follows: TGTGCCAGCAGCCCACAGTCCTACGAGCAGTACTTC. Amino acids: CASSPQSYEQYF. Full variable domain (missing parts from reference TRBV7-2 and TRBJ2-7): GAGVSQSPSNKVTEKGKDVELRCDPISGHTALYWYRQSLGQGLEFLIYFQGNSAPDKSGLPSDRFSAERTGGSVSTLTIQRTQQEDSAVYLCASSPQSYEQYFGPGTRLTVT.

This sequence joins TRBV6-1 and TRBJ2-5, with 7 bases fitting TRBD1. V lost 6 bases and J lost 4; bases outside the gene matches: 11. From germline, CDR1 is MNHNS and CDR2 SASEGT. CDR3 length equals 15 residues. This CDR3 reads CASSRGQVIGETQYF. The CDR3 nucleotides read TGTGCCAGCAGCCGAGGACAGGTCATAGGAGAGACCCAGTACTTC.

CDR3 in DNA: TGTGCCAGCCTGCCTGCGGGACCTAGAAACTATGGCTACACCTTC. Translation: CASLPAGPRNYGYTF. The genes are TRBV28 and TRBJ1-2; possible D gene TRBD1, 5 bases. The germline CDR1 and CDR2 sequences are MDHEN and SYDVKM. Trimming shortened V by 8 bases and J by 2 bases, and 18 bases separated the two germline ends. The CDR3 length is 15 residues.

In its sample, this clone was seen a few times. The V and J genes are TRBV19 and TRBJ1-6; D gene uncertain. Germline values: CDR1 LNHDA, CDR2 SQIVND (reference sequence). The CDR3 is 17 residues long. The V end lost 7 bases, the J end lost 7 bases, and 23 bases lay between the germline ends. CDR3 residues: CASKGSGLPKTNSPLHF. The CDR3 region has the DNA TGTGCCAGTAAGGGCAGCGGATTGCCTAAAACGAATTCACCCCTCCACTTT.

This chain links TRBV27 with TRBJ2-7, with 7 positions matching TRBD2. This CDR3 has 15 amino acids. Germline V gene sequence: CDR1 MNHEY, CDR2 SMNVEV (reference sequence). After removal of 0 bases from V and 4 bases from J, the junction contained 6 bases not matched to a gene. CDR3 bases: TGTGCCAGCAGTTTATCTAGGACTAGAGTGTACGAGCAGTACTTC. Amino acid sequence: CASSLSRTRVYEQYF.

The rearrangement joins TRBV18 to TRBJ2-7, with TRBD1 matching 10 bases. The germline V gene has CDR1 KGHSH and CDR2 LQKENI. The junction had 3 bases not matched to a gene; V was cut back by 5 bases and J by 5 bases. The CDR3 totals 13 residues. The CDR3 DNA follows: TGTGCCAGCTCAAGGACAGGGGGACACGAGCAGTACTTC. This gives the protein CASSRTGGHEQYF.

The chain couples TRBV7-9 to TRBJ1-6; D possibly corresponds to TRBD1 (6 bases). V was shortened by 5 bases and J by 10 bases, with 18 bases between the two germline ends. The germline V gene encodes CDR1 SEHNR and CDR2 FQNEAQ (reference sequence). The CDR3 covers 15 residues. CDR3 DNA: TGTGCCAGCAGCAACCTACAGGCGAGGGGGTCACCCCTCCACTTT. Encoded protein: CASSNLQARGSPLHF.

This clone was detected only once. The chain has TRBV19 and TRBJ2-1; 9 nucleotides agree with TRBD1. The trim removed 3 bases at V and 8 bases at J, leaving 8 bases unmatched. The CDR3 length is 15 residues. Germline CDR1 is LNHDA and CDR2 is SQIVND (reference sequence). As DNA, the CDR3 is TGTGCCAGTAGTATCCCGGGGACAGGGAGCGATGAGCAGTTCTTC. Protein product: CASSIPGTGSDEQFF. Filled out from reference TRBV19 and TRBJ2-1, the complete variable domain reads DGGITQSPKYLFRKEGQNVTLSCEQNLNHDAMYWYRQDPGQGLRLIYYSQIVNDFQKGDIAEGYSVSREKKESFPLTVTSAQKNPTAFYLCASSIPGTGSDEQFFGPGTRLTVL.

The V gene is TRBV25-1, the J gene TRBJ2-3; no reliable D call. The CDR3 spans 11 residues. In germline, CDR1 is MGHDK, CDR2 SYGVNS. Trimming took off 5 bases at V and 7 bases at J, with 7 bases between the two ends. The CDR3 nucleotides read TGTGCCAGCAGTCAGGCTTATACGCAGTATTTT. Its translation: CASSQAYTQYF.

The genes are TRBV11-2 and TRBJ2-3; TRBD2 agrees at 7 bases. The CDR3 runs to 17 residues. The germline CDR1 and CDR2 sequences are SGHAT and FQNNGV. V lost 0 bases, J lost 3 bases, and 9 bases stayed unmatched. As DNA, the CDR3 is TGTGCCAGCAGCTTAGATGGTGGTTACGGGGGGACAGATACGCAGTATTTT. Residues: CASSLDGGYGGTDTQYF.

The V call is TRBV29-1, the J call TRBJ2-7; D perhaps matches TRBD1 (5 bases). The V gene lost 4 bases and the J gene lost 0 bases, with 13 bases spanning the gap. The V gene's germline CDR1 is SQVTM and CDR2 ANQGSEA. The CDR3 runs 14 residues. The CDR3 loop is CSVGGILSSYEQYF. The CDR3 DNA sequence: TGCAGCGTTGGGGGCATCCTGAGCTCCTACGAGCAGTACTTC.

For the CDR3, the DNA is TGTGCCAGCAGCAGAGGAGGCGGGACAGGGCCCTACGAGCAGTACTTC. Protein: CASSRGGGTGPYEQYF. The rearrangement joins TRBV5-4 to TRBJ2-7; 9 positions match TRBD1. The CDR3 consists of 16 residues. V shed 4 bases and J 2 bases; nucleotides not matched to a gene: 10. Germline CDR1 and CDR2: SGHNT and YYREEE (reference sequence).

The CDR3 protein is CASSLGTGTREQYF. Here the CDR3 DNA reads TGTGCCAGCAGCTTAGGGACAGGGACCCGCGAGCAGTACTTC. The rearrangement joins TRBV11-2 to TRBJ2-7, with 8 positions matching TRBD1. Germline lookup yields CDR1 SGHAT and CDR2 FQNNGV. The CDR3 length is 14 residues. Trimming removed 1 base from V and 6 bases from J; junction bases left unmatched: 5. Using reference TRBV11-2 and TRBJ2-7 for the parts outside the CDR3, the full variable domain is EAGVAQSPRYKIIEKRQSVAFWCNPISGHATLYWYQQILGQGPKLLIQFQNNGVVDDSQLPKDRFSAERLKGVDSTLKIQPAKLEDSAVYLCASSLGTGTREQYFGPGTRLTVT.

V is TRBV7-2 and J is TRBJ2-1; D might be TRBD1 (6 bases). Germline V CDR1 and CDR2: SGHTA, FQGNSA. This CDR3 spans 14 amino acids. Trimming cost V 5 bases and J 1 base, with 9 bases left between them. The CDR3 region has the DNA TGTGCCAGCAGCCCACAGGGTTCCTACAATGAGCAGTTCTTC. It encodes CASSPQGSYNEQFF.

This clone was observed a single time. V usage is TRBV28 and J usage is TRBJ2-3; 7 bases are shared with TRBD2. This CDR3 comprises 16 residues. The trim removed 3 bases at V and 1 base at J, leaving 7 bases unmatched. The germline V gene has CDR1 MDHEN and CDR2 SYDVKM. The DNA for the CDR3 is TGTGCCAGCAGTTTGCTGGGGAGCGGGGGCACAGATACGCAGTATTTT. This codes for CASSLLGSGGTDTQYF.

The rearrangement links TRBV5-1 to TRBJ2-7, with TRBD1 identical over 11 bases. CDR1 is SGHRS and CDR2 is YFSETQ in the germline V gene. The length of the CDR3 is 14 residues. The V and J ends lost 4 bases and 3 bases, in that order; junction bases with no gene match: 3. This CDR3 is CASSSGTGGYEQYF. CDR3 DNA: TGCGCCAGCAGCAGCGGGACAGGGGGCTACGAGCAGTACTTC.

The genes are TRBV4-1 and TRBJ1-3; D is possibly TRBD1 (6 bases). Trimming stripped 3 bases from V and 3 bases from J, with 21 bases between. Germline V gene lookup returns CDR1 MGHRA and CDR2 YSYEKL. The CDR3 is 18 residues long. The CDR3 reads CASSQGGEPGAGGNTIYF. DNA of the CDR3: TGCGCCAGCAGCCAGGGGGGGGAACCGGGGGCTGGTGGAAACACCATATATTTT.

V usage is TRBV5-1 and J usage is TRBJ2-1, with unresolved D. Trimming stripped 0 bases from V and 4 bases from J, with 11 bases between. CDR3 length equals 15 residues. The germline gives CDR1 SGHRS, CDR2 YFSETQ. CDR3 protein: CASSLDPPGYNEQFF. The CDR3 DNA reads TGCGCCAGCAGCTTGGACCCCCCCGGGTACAATGAGCAGTTCTTC.

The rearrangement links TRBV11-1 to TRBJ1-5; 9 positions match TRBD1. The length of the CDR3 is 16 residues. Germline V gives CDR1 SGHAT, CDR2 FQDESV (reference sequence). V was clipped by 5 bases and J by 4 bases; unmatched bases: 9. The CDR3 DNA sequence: TGTGCCAGCAGCGGGCGGACAGGGGACGAAAATCAGCCCCAGCATTTT. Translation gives CASSGRTGDENQPQHF.

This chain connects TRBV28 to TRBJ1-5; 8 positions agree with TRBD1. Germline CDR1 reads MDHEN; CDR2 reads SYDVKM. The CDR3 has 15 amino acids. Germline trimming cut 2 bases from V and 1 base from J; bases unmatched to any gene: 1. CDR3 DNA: TGTGCCAGCAGTTTACGACAGGGGAGCAATCAGCCCCAGCATTTT. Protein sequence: CASSLRQGSNQPQHF.